The source of this T cell receptor beta chain is a study of T cell changes during pregnancy in multiple sclerosis. CDR3 length: 15 amino acids. Sequencing used immunoSEQ multiplex PCR; TCRdb keeps in-frame clones, though not all of them. There are about 49,000 clones in the sample; 94% occur only once, and around 5.9% lies in the top ten. The sequencing here drew on CD8+ T cells from peripheral blood mononuclear cells, taken before pregnancy. The sequence derives from a female donor with multiple sclerosis, enrolled in a pregnancy study. The chain combines TRBV21-1 with TRBJ1-2; the table's D gene call, TRBD1, was not cross checked with the DNA. TRBV21-1 is labeled a pseudogene. CDR3: CASSKWWAMNDGYTF. CDR3 nucleotides: TGTGCCAGCAGCAAATGGTGGGCCATGAACGACGGCTACACCTTC.